Below, 30 T cell receptor beta chains from the same sample are listed, as sequenced in a study of shared clonotypes between healthy human individuals. Assay used: immunoSEQ multiplex PCR; TCRdb lists only in-frame clones, some missing. The repertoire has a few million clones, approximately 93% of them found once; the top ten carry roughly 0.36%. Sequenced sample: naive CD4+ T cells from PBMCs. Subset noted: CD45RA+ positively selected. The receptors were gathered from a young man in good health. Some clones in this sample may be carry-over from other donors' samples.

CDR3: CASSLEAGVIYEQYF. The CDR3 region has the DNA TGTGCCAGCAGCTTAGAAGCGGGAGTCATCTACGAGCAGTACTTC. The chain carries TRBV7-2 and TRBJ2-7, with 8 bases matching TRBD2. Per the germline V gene, CDR1 is SGHTA and CDR2 is FQGNSA. There are 15 residues in the CDR3. Trimming cost V 1 base and J 3 bases; bases outside gene matches: 5.

In its sample, this clone was seen once. V usage is TRBV5-1 and J usage is TRBJ2-3; tentatively, D is TRBD2 (6 bases). Between the trimmed V and J ends, which lost 4 bases and 2 bases, there was a span of 14 bases. The CDR3 covers 15 residues. CDR1 is SGHRS, CDR2 YFSETQ, per germline. As DNA, the CDR3 is TGCGCCAGCAGCCTGCTTCGCGGGACCACAGATACGCAGTATTTT. This gives the protein CASSLLRGTTDTQYF.

This clone was recorded a few times. This chain links TRBV19 with TRBJ1-1, with D hard to call. The CDR3 extends over 13 amino acids. The V end was cut by 6 bases, the J end by 2 bases, with 10 bases between. Germline values: CDR1 LNHDA, CDR2 SQIVND (reference sequence). CDR3 sequence reads: CASSPLGNTEAFF. The CDR3 DNA is TGTGCCAGTAGCCCCTTGGGAAACACTGAAGCTTTCTTT.

The chain joins TRBV12-2 to TRBJ1-1; the DNA was not used to check the table's D call, TRBD1. TRBV12-2 is a documented pseudogene. CDR3 size: 15 residues. Here the CDR3 reads CASRLGAGGNTEAFF. The CDR3 nucleotides read TGTGCAAGTCGCTTGGGGGCAGGGGGTAACACTGAAGCTTTCTTT.

The chain links TRBV5-1 to TRBJ2-3, with D possibly TRBD1 on 5 matching bases. CDR1 is SGHRS, CDR2 YFSETQ, per germline. Trimming took 4 bases from V and 4 from J, leaving 13 bases between them. CDR3 length: 14 amino acids. The chain's CDR3 is CASSLVGESDTQYF. DNA of the CDR3: TGCGCCAGCAGCCTAGTAGGGGAATCAGATACGCAGTATTTT.

The chain is built from TRBV7-9 and TRBJ2-7; TRBD2 might be the D (5 bases). Trimming took off 4 bases at V and 7 bases at J, with 20 bases between the two ends. Per germline, CDR1 SEHNR and CDR2 FQNEAQ (reference sequence). The CDR3 consists of 15 residues. Written as DNA, the CDR3 is TGTGCCAGCAGCTCAAAGGACTTGGGAGCTCGGGAGCAGTACTTC. Its protein is CASSSKDLGAREQYF.

This chain links TRBV7-3 with TRBJ2-7; D might be TRBD2 (5 bases). This CDR3 contains 11 residues. Trimming pared 5 bases from V and 5 bases from J, leaving 7 bases between. From germline, CDR1 is SGHTA and CDR2 FQGTGA. CDR3: CASSPGDEQYF. CDR3 DNA: TGTGCCAGCAGCCCCGGGGACGAGCAGTACTTC.

This chain uses TRBV2 with TRBJ1-2; D gene ambiguous. The germline V and J ends were trimmed by 4 bases and 3 bases, with 9 bases remaining between them. Per the germline V gene, CDR1 is SNHLY and CDR2 is FYNNEI. The CDR3 spans 13 residues. CDR3 DNA sequence: TGTGCCAGCAGTGGGCAAGAATACTATGGCTACACCTTC. Residues: CASSGQEYYGYTF.

The chain's CDR3 is CASSYIGQLYEQYF. CDR3 nucleotide sequence: TGTGCCAGCAGTTACATAGGACAGTTATACGAGCAGTACTTC. The chain carries TRBV6-6 and TRBJ2-7; D may be TRBD1 (6 bases). There are 14 residues in the CDR3. The germline V gene encodes CDR1 MNHNY and CDR2 SVGAGI (reference sequence). V dropped 2 bases and J dropped 4 bases, with 12 bases sitting between them.

V is TRBV19 and J is TRBJ2-4; maybe TRBD1 (7 bases). Trimming shortened V by 4 bases and J by 6 bases, and 13 bases separated the two germline ends. The V gene's germline CDR1 is LNHDA and CDR2 SQIVND (reference sequence). The CDR3 length is 14 residues. The CDR3 reads CASSTRQGGNIQYF. CDR3 DNA sequence: TGTGCCAGTAGTACAAGACAGGGAGGAAACATTCAGTACTTC.

The V call is TRBV30, the J call TRBJ2-6, with 7 bases lining up with TRBD2. Germline CDR1 and CDR2: GTSNPN and SVGIG (reference sequence). After removal of 5 bases from V and 0 bases from J, the junction contained 1 base not matched to a gene. The CDR3 runs 14 residues. The CDR3: CAWPGGSGANVLTF. The CDR3 DNA follows: TGTGCCTGGCCGGGAGGCTCTGGGGCCAACGTCCTGACTTTC.

The chain recombines TRBV21-1 with TRBJ2-1. TRBV21-1 is given as a pseudogene. CDR3 length: 13 amino acids. CDR3 sequence: CASSKVGYNEQFF. The CDR3 nucleotides are TGTGCCAGCAGCAAAGTGGGGTACAATGAGCAGTTCTTC.

The chain combines TRBV18 with TRBJ2-1; no firm D call. Trimming removed 2 bases from V and 4 bases from J, with 12 bases in between. The CDR3 sequence is 15 residues long. Germline CDR1 reads KGHSH; CDR2 reads LQKENI. The CDR3 DNA reads as TGTGCCAGCTCACCAGAGAGCGTAGGGTACAATGAGCAGTTCTTC. Amino acid sequence: CASSPESVGYNEQFF. Supplemented by reference TRBV18 and TRBJ2-1, the full variable domain reads NAGVMQNPRHLVRRRGQEARLRCSPMKGHSHVYWYRQLPEEGLKFMVYLQKENIIDESGMPKERFSAEFPKEGPSILRIQQVVRGDSAAYFCASSPESVGYNEQFFGPGTRLTVL.

The chain combines TRBV28 with TRBJ2-2, with TRBD2 matching over 10 bases. The J segment lost 0 bases and the V segment lost 7 bases, leaving 5 bases of the junction unmatched. The CDR3 has 16 residues. Germline V gene sequence: CDR1 MDHEN, CDR2 SYDVKM. The CDR3 reads CASKEAGGPNTGELFF. CDR3 bases: TGTGCCAGCAAGGAAGCGGGAGGGCCGAACACCGGGGAGCTGTTTTTT.

This sequence joins TRBV28 and TRBJ2-7, with D possibly matching TRBD1 (6 bases). With 3 bases removed from V and 4 bases from J, the gap between germline ends came to 19 bases. The CDR3 contains 16 residues. CDR1 is MDHEN and CDR2 is SYDVKM in the germline V gene. The CDR3 coding sequence is TGTGCCAGCAGTTTGGTAGGCTTAGGGGGTCGTTACGAGCAGTACTTC. Protein product: CASSLVGLGGRYEQYF.

The chain is built from TRBV2 and TRBJ2-3, with D perhaps matching TRBD1 or TRBD2 (5 bases each). CDR1 and CDR2 from the germline V gene are SNHLY and FYNNEI. The CDR3 totals 14 residues. V gave up 6 bases and J gave up 4 bases, with 14 bases separating them. The CDR3 is CASSLRDPPDTQYF. CDR3 DNA sequence: TGTGCCAGCAGCCTCAGGGACCCCCCAGATACGCAGTATTTT. The whole variable domain, remainder taken from reference TRBV2 and TRBJ2-3, is EPEVTQTPSHQVTQMGQEVILRCVPISNHLYFYWYRQILGQKVEFLVSFYNNEISEKSEIFDDQFSVERPDGSNFTLKIRSTKLEDSAMYFCASSLRDPPDTQYFGPGTRLTVL.

The chain combines TRBV5-4 with TRBJ2-3; D is undetermined. The length of the CDR3 is 14 residues. The germline V gene has CDR1 SGHNT and CDR2 YYREEE (reference sequence). V was trimmed by 1 base and J by 0 bases, leaving 6 bases between them. CDR3 DNA: TGTGCCAGCAGCTTGTTTACTAGCACAGATACGCAGTATTTT. Translating gives CASSLFTSTDTQYF.

This clone was observed once. V is TRBV27 and J is TRBJ2-1; 7 positions match TRBD1. J lost 6 bases, V lost 5 bases, and 25 bases had no gene match. This CDR3 contains 20 residues. Per the germline V gene, CDR1 is MNHEY and CDR2 is SMNVEV (reference sequence). CDR3 region: CASSPQMYTRNRGEVNEQFF. The DNA for the CDR3 is TGTGCCAGCAGTCCCCAAATGTACACGCGAAACAGGGGAGAGGTCAATGAGCAGTTCTTC.

This clone is a singleton in its sample. The chain joins TRBV9 to TRBJ2-3; weak D call: TRBD2 (5 bases). V gave up 7 bases and J gave up 4 bases, with 16 bases separating them. Germline assignment: CDR1 SGDLS and CDR2 YYNGEE. This CDR3 is 14 amino acids long. The CDR3 DNA follows: TGTGCCAGCTCCCGGGGTCCGGGCCCAGATACGCAGTATTTT. As protein: CASSRGPGPDTQYF.

About this clone: This specimen includes other DNA sequences encoding the same CDR3. The chain uses TRBV19 and TRBJ1-5; perhaps TRBD1 as D (5 bases). The germline V and J ends were trimmed by 6 bases and 0 bases, with 9 bases remaining between them. CDR1 is LNHDA and CDR2 is SQIVND in the germline V gene (reference sequence). CDR3 length: 14 residues. CDR3 residues: CASRGPFSNQPQHF. The CDR3 bases are TGTGCCAGTAGGGGGCCGTTTAGCAATCAGCCCCAGCATTTT.

On this clone: The sample carries other DNA sequences with the same CDR3. This rearrangement joins TRBV7-2 to TRBJ2-7; D uncertain. Germline-derived CDR1 and CDR2 are SGHTA and FQGNSA. V lost 2 bases and J lost 2, with 7 bases in between. The CDR3 contains 13 residues. CDR3 nucleotide sequence: TGTGCCAGCAGCTTATTTAGAACCTACGAGCAGTACTTC. Translation gives CASSLFRTYEQYF.

Regarding this clone: In the same sample, other DNA sequences code for this CDR3. The V gene is TRBV25-1, the J gene TRBJ2-3, with D hard to call. In germline, CDR1 is MGHDK, CDR2 SYGVNS. The length of the CDR3 is 12 residues. Trimming removed 4 bases from V and 1 base from J, with 3 bases in between. CDR3 sequence reads: CASSVGTDTQYF. CDR3 bases: TGTGCCAGCAGTGTAGGCACAGATACGCAGTATTTT.

The chain couples TRBV5-4 to TRBJ2-2; 7 nucleotides match TRBD1. Trimming removed 4 bases from V and 1 base from J; junction bases left unmatched: 4. CDR1 and CDR2 (germline): SGHNT, YYREEE (reference sequence). The CDR3 spans 15 residues. CDR3 bases: TGTGCCAGCAGCGGGGGACAGATGAACACCGGGGAGCTGTTTTTT. Its protein is CASSGGQMNTGELFF.

The genes are TRBV10-3 and TRBJ2-1, with TRBD2 as a possible D gene (6 bases). Looked up from germline, CDR1 is ENHRY and CDR2 is SYGVKD. CDR3 length equals 13 residues. V gave up 3 bases and J gave up 8 bases, with 11 bases separating them. CDR3 residues: CAISEASGDEQFF. Here the CDR3 DNA reads TGTGCCATCAGTGAAGCATCGGGGGATGAGCAGTTCTTC.

On this clone: Germline is not matched at one junction end, which may reflect a read error. This sample includes further DNA sequences coding for the same CDR3. The chain couples TRBV5-1 to TRBJ2-7; D could derive from TRBD1 or TRBD2 (5 bases each). This CDR3 has 14 amino acids. In germline, CDR1 is SGHRS, CDR2 YFSETQ. CDR3 nucleotides: TGTGCCAGCAGCTTGGACTCAGGGAGCTACGAGCAGTACTTC. Protein sequence: CASSLDSGSYEQYF.

J is TRBJ2-1 and V is TRBV30, with 11 positions matching TRBD2. The CDR3 loop spans 16 amino acids. V lost 0 bases and J lost 4; bases outside the gene matches: 5. CDR1 is GTSNPN and CDR2 is SVGIG in the germline V gene (reference sequence). This CDR3 is CAWSVPGLAAYNEQFF. CDR3 nucleotide sequence: TGTGCCTGGAGTGTACCGGGACTAGCGGCTTACAATGAGCAGTTCTTC.

The chain uses TRBV6-1 and TRBJ1-4, with D maybe TRBD1 (5 bases). The V gene lost 4 bases and the J gene lost 8 bases, with 26 bases spanning the gap. Germline values: CDR1 MNHNS, CDR2 SASEGT. The CDR3 sequence is 18 residues long. The CDR3 spells CASSGGGSSSHGHEKLFF. In DNA, the CDR3 is TGTGCCAGCAGTGGGGGGGGTTCGTCGTCCCACGGTCACGAAAAACTGTTTTTT.

The rearrangement links TRBV9 to TRBJ1-6; D not resolved. The V and J ends lost 0 bases and 7 bases respectively, with 11 bases between them. There are 15 residues in the CDR3. Germline V gene sequence: CDR1 SGDLS, CDR2 YYNGEE. The CDR3 loop is CASSVEERTNSPLHF. For the CDR3, the DNA is TGTGCCAGCAGCGTAGAAGAACGGACGAATTCACCCCTCCACTTT.

The chain is built from TRBV5-6 and TRBJ2-3, with TRBD1 matching 9 bases. Trimming cost V 3 bases and J 3 bases; bases outside gene matches: 8. Germline-derived CDR1 and CDR2 are SGHDT and YYEEEE. This CDR3 contains 16 residues. The CDR3 bases are TGTGCCAGCAGCTGGAGGACAGGGGTTGTTACAGATACGCAGTATTTT. This translates into CASSWRTGVVTDTQYF.

This clone was seen only once. V usage is TRBV19 and J usage is TRBJ2-3; tentative D call: TRBD1 (6 bases). The CDR3 has 12 residues. The germline V and J ends were trimmed by 7 bases and 6 bases, with 11 bases remaining between them. From germline, CDR1 is LNHDA and CDR2 SQIVND (reference sequence). CDR3 in amino acids: CASTTGLDTQYF. The CDR3 DNA reads TGTGCCAGTACCACAGGGCTTGATACGCAGTATTTT.